These 20 T cell receptor beta chains came from one sample sequenced in a study of T cell responses to AZD1222 COVID-19 vaccine. The data were produced by immunoSEQ multiplex PCR, yet TCRdb's version contains in-frame clones alone and is incomplete. The table lists about 160,000 clones, about nine tenths of them singletons. Specimen: peripheral blood, collected on day 0 of AZD1222 vaccination. The source of these receptors is an adult in good health.

The CDR3 nucleotides are TGTGCCAGCAGTCGTGGACAGGGGACGGAGACCCAGTACTTC. Translation: CASSRGQGTETQYF. The chain carries TRBV6-6 and TRBJ2-5; 9 positions agree with TRBD1. With 5 bases clipped from V and 5 bases from J, the junction kept 6 bases outside the gene matches. Germline CDR1 and CDR2: MNHNY and SVGAGI (reference sequence). The CDR3 spans 14 residues.

The chain joins TRBV19 to TRBJ1-1; TRBD1 matches 9 bases. This CDR3 has 16 residues. J lost 6 bases, V lost 1 base, and 9 bases had no gene match. The germline CDR1 and CDR2 sequences are LNHDA and SQIVND (reference sequence). The CDR3 region is CASSIGHRGLWPEAFF. DNA of the CDR3: TGTGCCAGTAGTATAGGCCACAGGGGGCTTTGGCCTGAAGCTTTCTTT. Using reference TRBV19 and TRBJ1-1 for the parts outside the CDR3, the full variable domain is DGGITQSPKYLFRKEGQNVTLSCEQNLNHDAMYWYRQDPGQGLRLIYYSQIVNDFQKGDIAEGYSVSREKKESFPLTVTSAQKNPTAFYLCASSIGHRGLWPEAFFGQGTRLTVV.

V is TRBV27 and J is TRBJ1-4; unclear D gene. V was clipped by 0 bases and J by 2 bases, with 7 bases between them. Per the germline V gene, CDR1 is MNHEY and CDR2 is SMNVEV (reference sequence). The CDR3 runs to 15 residues. This chain's CDR3 is CASSLSGFTNEKLFF. Here the CDR3 DNA reads TGTGCCAGCAGTTTATCGGGATTTACTAATGAAAAACTGTTTTTT.

V gene TRBV3-1 (or the pseudogene TRBV3-2) combines with J gene TRBJ1-2; D might be TRBD1 (6 bases). Trimming left V 6 bases short and J 4 bases short, with 15 bases between. Germline V gene lookup returns CDR1 LGHDT and CDR2 YNNKEL (reference sequence). The CDR3 totals 14 residues. CDR3 in amino acids: CASRNTQGGYGYTF. CDR3 nucleotide sequence: TGTGCCAGCAGAAACACACAGGGCGGCTATGGCTACACCTTC.

The chain carries TRBV19 and TRBJ1-3, with 7 nucleotides matching TRBD1. Germline loops: CDR1 LNHDA, CDR2 SQIVND (reference sequence). Trimming removed 6 bases from V and 2 bases from J; junction bases left unmatched: 13. The CDR3 covers 17 residues. The CDR3 DNA sequence: TGTGCCAGTAGACAGACAGGGTACGGGAGCACTGGAAACACCATATATTTT. Protein product: CASRQTGYGSTGNTIYF.

This sequence joins TRBV28 and TRBJ1-6; no definite D call. Deletions cut 3 bases from V and 7 bases from J, with 13 bases between. The CDR3 spans 15 residues. Germline lookup yields CDR1 MDHEN and CDR2 SYDVKM. The CDR3 sequence: CASSFMDHYNSPLHF. The CDR3 nucleotides are TGTGCCAGCAGTTTCATGGACCACTACAATTCACCCCTCCACTTT. Variable domain in full (rest from reference TRBV28 and TRBJ1-6): DVKVTQSSRYLVKRTGEKVFLECVQDMDHENMFWYRQDPGLGLRLIYFSYDVKMKEKGDIPEGYSVSREKKERFSLILESASTNQTSMYLCASSFMDHYNSPLHFGNGTRLTVT.

The chain recombines TRBV5-5 with TRBJ1-1; no clear D. Germline V CDR1 and CDR2: SGHKS, YYEKEE (reference sequence). The length of the CDR3 is 16 residues. V was trimmed by 4 bases and J by 0 bases, leaving 16 bases between them. In DNA, the CDR3 is TGTGCCAGCAGCACCCGGACGGATTTAATGAACACTGAAGCTTTCTTT. The encoded protein is CASSTRTDLMNTEAFF. The full variable domain, its missing parts supplied by reference TRBV5-5 and TRBJ1-1, is DAGVTQSPTHLIKTRGQQVTLRCSPISGHKSVSWYQQVLGQGPQFIFQYYEKEERGRGNFPDRFSARQFPNYSSELNVNALLLGDSALYLCASSTRTDLMNTEAFFGQGTRLTVV.

The rearrangement joins TRBV10-3 to TRBJ2-7; 8 bases match TRBD2. The V segment lost 0 bases and the J segment 3 bases; nucleotides outside the gene matches: 16. This CDR3 contains 19 residues. Per the germline V gene, CDR1 is ENHRY and CDR2 is SYGVKD. The CDR3 DNA is TGTGCCATCAGTGAGTCGGTCGGGGAAAGCGGGAGCGGCTTCTACGAGCAGTACTTC. Translation gives CAISESVGESGSGFYEQYF.

The V call is TRBV5-1, the J call TRBJ2-7; the match to TRBD2 covers 12 bases. The CDR3 covers 15 residues. Germline loops: CDR1 SGHRS, CDR2 YFSETQ. V shed 0 bases, J shed 4 bases, and the junction held 2 bases outside the gene matches. This CDR3 reads CASSLGLAGVYEQYF. For the CDR3, the DNA is TGCGCCAGCAGCTTGGGACTAGCGGGAGTGTACGAGCAGTACTTC.

The genes are TRBV6-5 and TRBJ1-1, with D uncertain. The CDR3 runs 14 residues. Germline CDR1 MNHEY, CDR2 SVGAGI. V lost 7 bases and J lost 7, with 19 bases in between. The CDR3: CASTKSGESGEAFF. The CDR3 DNA follows: TGTGCCAGCACTAAATCGGGAGAGTCAGGTGAAGCTTTCTTT.

The V call is TRBV10-2, the J call TRBJ1-6; 7 bases match TRBD1. There are 14 residues in the CDR3. V shed 9 bases and J 7 bases; nucleotides not matched to a gene: 9. Germline assignment: CDR1 WSHSY and CDR2 SAAADI. This chain's CDR3 is CASRQGEWNSPLHF. CDR3 coding DNA: TGCGCCAGTCGACAGGGAGAATGGAATTCACCCCTCCACTTT.

CDR3 amino acids: CASSLLEPTGAFF. CDR3 coding DNA: TGTGCCAGCAGCCTGTTGGAGCCGACGGGAGCTTTCTTT. V and J are TRBV7-9 and TRBJ1-1; D unclear. V was trimmed by 5 bases and J by 10 bases, leaving 17 bases between them. The CDR3 sequence is 13 residues long. The germline V gene encodes CDR1 SEHNR and CDR2 FQNEAQ (reference sequence). Together with reference TRBV7-9 and TRBJ1-1, the CDR3 gives the full variable domain: DTGVSQNPRHKITKRGQNVTFRCDPISEHNRLYWYRQTLGQGPEFLTYFQNEAQLEKSRLLSDRFSAERPKGSFSTLEIQRTEQGDSAMYLCASSLLEPTGAFFGQGTRLTVV.

The CDR3 bases are TGTGCCAGCCAACAGGGGGGCGCCGGGGAGCTGTTTTTT. Protein sequence: CASQQGGAGELFF. This sequence joins TRBV2 and TRBJ2-2; 8 bases match TRBD1. The CDR3 is 13 residues long. Germline V gives CDR1 SNHLY, CDR2 FYNNEI. Unmatched junction bases numbered 5, after V lost 8 bases and J lost 6 bases.

The V and J genes are TRBV4-3 and TRBJ2-1; D not resolved. Trimming cost V 0 bases and J 7 bases, with 13 bases left between them. The CDR3 contains 15 residues. The germline V gene encodes CDR1 LGHNA and CDR2 YSLEER. As DNA, the CDR3 is TGCGCCAGCAGCCAAGATTTCGGCAGCAGGAATGAGCAGTTCTTC. Its translation is CASSQDFGSRNEQFF.

The chain's CDR3 is CASSLTGGRGANYGYTF. The CDR3 DNA is TGTGCCAGCAGCTTAACGGGAGGACGCGGTGCTAACTATGGCTACACCTTC. The rearrangement links TRBV7-3 to TRBJ1-2; D not resolved. Per the germline V gene, CDR1 is SGHTA and CDR2 is FQGTGA. V lost 0 bases to trimming and J lost 0 bases, with 14 bases between them. This CDR3 is 17 amino acids long.

V is TRBV30 and J is TRBJ2-7, with D unresolved. The V end lost 7 bases, the J end lost 0 bases, and 13 bases lay between the germline ends. This CDR3 is 13 amino acids long. Germline V gives CDR1 GTSNPN, CDR2 SVGIG (reference sequence). CDR3 in DNA: TGTGCCTTGCTGGACCGCAGCTCCTACGAGCAGTACTTC. Its translation: CALLDRSSYEQYF.

The chain links TRBV6-2 or TRBV6-3 to TRBJ1-5; the D gene is possibly TRBD1 (6 bases). The CDR3 has 13 amino acids. Trimming removed 4 bases at V and 6 bases at J, with 10 bases between. Germline V CDR1 and CDR2: MNHEY, SVGEGT. The CDR3 loop reads CASSFIQGQPQHF. CDR3 in DNA: TGTGCCAGCAGTTTTATACAGGGTCAGCCCCAGCATTTT.

The CDR3 sequence is CASSSRQGTGETQYF. In DNA form, the CDR3 reads TGTGCCAGCAGTTCTAGACAGGGGACCGGCGAGACCCAGTACTTC. The V gene is TRBV28, the J gene TRBJ2-5; TRBD1 agrees at 8 bases. The V gene end was trimmed by 4 bases and the J gene end by 5 bases; junction bases not matched to a gene: 9. CDR1 is MDHEN, CDR2 SYDVKM, per germline. The CDR3 has 15 residues.

The rearrangement joins TRBV27 to TRBJ1-2; D is unresolved. Trimming removed 6 bases at V and 5 bases at J, with 19 bases between. Germline loops: CDR1 MNHEY, CDR2 SMNVEV (reference sequence). CDR3 length: 15 amino acids. CDR3 sequence reads: CASSLSTGGPYGYTF. The CDR3 bases are TGTGCCAGCAGCCTCTCAACCGGAGGGCCGTATGGCTACACCTTC.

The chain combines TRBV5-4 with TRBJ2-1; TRBD2 matches 14 bases. CDR3 length: 15 amino acids. V lost 4 bases to trimming and J lost 5 bases; unmatched junction nucleotides: 2. The germline gives CDR1 SGHNT, CDR2 YYREEE (reference sequence). The CDR3 here is CASSLGLAGDNEQFF. CDR3 bases: TGTGCCAGCAGCCTGGGACTAGCGGGAGACAATGAGCAGTTCTTC. Based on the CDR3 plus reference TRBV5-4 and TRBJ2-1, the full variable domain is ETGVTQSPTHLIKTRGQQVTLRCSSQSGHNTVSWYQQALGQGPQFIFQYYREEENGRGNFPPRFSGLQFPNYSSELNVNALELDDSALYLCASSLGLAGDNEQFFGPGTRLTVL.